Sequencing of this T cell receptor beta chain was carried out in a study of cytomegalovirus exposure and HLA in healthy donors. Overall study: Most genotyped donors, 65% to 90% of some 400, had Caucasian-associated genetic ancestry. Notes on the study in general: Several of the most significant clusters appeared, in a later analysis, to be linked to common viral pathogens. Most TCR sequences were uncommon, yet certain public TCRs appeared in many donors.

The PCR was carried out with 60 Vbeta primers and 13 Jbeta primers. The assay was immunoSEQ multiplex PCR, and TCRdb's table has in-frame clones only and misses some. Altogether 150,000 to 200,000 clones are present, about four fifths being singletons, with the ten largest covering roughly 1.5%. The V gene's germline CDR1 is SEHNR and CDR2 FQNEAQ (reference sequence). There are 12 residues in the CDR3. Trimming removed 7 bases from V and 5 bases from J, with 11 bases in between. About this clone itself: What it binds is not known.

Regarding donors, all were healthy bone marrow donors. The J gene is TRBJ1-2, the V gene TRBV7-9; TRBD1 might be the D (6 bases). The sequenced sample consisted of PBMCs. The TCR sequence derives from a woman aged 50 to 60 in good health and CMV-seronegative. The CDR3 bases are TGTGCCAGCACCGGACAGATTTATGGCTACACCTTC. This translates into CASTGQIYGYTF.